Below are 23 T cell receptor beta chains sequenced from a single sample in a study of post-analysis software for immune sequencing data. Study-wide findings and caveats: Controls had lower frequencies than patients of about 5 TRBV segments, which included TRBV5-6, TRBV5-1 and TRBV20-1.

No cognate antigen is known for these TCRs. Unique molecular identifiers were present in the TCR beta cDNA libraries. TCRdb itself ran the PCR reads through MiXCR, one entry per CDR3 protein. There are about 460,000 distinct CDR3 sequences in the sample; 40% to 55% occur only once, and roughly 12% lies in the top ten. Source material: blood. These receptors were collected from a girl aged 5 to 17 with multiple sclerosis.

The CDR3: CASSLSPRWAGNTDTQYF. Here the CDR3 DNA reads TGTGCCAGCAGTTTATCCCCTAGGTGGGCGGGGAACACAGATACGCAGTATTTT. The chain employs TRBV27 and TRBJ2-3; D perhaps matches TRBD2 (6 bases). This CDR3 is 18 amino acids long. V lost 0 bases to trimming and J lost 2 bases, with 18 bases between them. CDR1 MNHEY and CDR2 SMNVEV come from the germline V gene (reference sequence).

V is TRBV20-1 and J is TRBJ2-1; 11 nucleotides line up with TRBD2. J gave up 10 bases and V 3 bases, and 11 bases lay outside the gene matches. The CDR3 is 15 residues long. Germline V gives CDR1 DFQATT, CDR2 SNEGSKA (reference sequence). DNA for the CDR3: TGCAGTGCTAGGACACTAGCGGGAGATCGAGGAGAGCAGTTCTTC. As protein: CSARTLAGDRGEQFF.

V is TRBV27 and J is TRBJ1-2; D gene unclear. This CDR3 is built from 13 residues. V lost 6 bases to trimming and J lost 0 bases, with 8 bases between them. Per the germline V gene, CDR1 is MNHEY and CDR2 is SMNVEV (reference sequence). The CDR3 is CASSFNSNYGYTF. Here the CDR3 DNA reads TGTGCCAGCAGCTTCAACTCTAACTATGGCTACACCTTC.

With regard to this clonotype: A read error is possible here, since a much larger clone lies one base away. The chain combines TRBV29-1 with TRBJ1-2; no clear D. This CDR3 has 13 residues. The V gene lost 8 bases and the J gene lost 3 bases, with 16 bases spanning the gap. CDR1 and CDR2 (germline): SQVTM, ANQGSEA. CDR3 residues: CSSYRGIDYGYTF. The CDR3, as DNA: TGCAGCTCATACCGAGGGATTGACTATGGCTACACCTTC.

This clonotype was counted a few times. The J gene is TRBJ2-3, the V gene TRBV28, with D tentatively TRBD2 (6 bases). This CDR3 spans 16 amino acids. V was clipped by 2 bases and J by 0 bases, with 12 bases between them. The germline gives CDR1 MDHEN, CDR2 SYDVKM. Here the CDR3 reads CASSLISGESTDTQYF. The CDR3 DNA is TGTGCCAGCAGTTTAATCTCGGGGGAGAGCACAGATACGCAGTATTTT.

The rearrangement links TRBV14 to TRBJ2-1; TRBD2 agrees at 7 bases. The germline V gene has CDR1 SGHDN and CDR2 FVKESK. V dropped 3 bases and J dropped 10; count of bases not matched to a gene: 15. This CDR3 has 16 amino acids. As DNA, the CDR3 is TGTGCCAGCAGCCAGACCAGGTGGGAGGGATTCATCGAGCAGTTCTTC. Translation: CASSQTRWEGFIEQFF.

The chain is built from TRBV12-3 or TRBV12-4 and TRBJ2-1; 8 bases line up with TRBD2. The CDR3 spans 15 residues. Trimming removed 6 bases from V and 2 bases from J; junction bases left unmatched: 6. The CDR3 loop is CASSPGRGPYNEQFF. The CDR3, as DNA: TGTGCCAGCAGCCCCGGGAGGGGACCCTACAATGAGCAGTTCTTC.

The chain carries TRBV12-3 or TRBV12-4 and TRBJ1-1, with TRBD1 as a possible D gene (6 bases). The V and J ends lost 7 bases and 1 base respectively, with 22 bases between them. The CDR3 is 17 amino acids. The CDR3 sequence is CASKGGGGGLGNTEAFF. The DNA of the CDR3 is TGTGCCAGCAAGGGGGGCGGTGGCGGTCTTGGGAACACTGAAGCTTTCTTT.

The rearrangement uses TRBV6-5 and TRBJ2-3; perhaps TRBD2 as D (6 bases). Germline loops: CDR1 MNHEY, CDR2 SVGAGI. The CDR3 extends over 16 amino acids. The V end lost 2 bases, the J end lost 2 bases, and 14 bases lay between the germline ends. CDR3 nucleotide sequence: TGTGCCAGCAGTTACGAACGGGGGTCCTACACAGATACGCAGTATTTT. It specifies CASSYERGSYTDTQYF.

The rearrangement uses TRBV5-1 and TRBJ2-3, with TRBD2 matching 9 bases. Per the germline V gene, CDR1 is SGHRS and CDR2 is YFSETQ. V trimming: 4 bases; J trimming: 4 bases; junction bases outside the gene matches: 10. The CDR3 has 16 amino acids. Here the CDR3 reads CASSATRAGGADTQYF. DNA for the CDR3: TGCGCCAGCAGCGCTACTAGGGCGGGAGGGGCAGATACGCAGTATTTT.

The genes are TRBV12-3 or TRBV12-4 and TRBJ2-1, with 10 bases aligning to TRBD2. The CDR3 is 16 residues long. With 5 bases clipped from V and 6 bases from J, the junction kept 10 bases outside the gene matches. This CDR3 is CASSPNLGLAFNEQFF. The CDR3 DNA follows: TGTGCCAGCAGTCCAAATCTGGGACTAGCGTTCAATGAGCAGTTCTTC.

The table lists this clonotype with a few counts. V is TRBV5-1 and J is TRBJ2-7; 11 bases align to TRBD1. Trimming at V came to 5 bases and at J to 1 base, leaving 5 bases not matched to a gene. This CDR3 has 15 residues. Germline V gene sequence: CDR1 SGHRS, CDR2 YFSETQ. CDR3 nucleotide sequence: TGCGCCAGCAGGCCCGGACAGGGGGCTTCCTACGAGCAGTACTTC. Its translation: CASRPGQGASYEQYF.

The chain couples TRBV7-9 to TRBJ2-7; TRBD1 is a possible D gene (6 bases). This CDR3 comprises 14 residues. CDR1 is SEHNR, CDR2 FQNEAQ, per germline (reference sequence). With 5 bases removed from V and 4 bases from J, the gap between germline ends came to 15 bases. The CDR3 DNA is TGTGCCAGCAGCGTCCGGGTCAGGGGTTACGAGCAGTACTTC. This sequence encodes CASSVRVRGYEQYF.

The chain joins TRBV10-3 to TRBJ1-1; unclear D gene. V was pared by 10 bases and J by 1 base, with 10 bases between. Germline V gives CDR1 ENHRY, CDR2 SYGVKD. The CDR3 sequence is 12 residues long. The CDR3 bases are TGTGCCACGGGGTTGGGGAACACTGAAGCTTTCTTT. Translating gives CATGLGNTEAFF.

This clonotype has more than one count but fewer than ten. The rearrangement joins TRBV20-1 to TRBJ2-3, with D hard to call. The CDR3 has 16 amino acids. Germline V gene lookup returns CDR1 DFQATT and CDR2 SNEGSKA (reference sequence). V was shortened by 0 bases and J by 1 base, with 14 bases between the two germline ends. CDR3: CSARDTINFRTDTQYF. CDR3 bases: TGCAGTGCTAGAGATACGATAAATTTTCGCACAGATACGCAGTATTTT.

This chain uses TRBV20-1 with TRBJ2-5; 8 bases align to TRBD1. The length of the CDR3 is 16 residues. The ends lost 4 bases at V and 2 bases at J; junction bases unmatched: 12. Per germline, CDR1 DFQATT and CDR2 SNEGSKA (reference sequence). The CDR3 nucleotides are TGCAGTGCTACCGCCCCAGGGGGCGGTCGACAAGAGACCCAGTACTTC. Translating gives CSATAPGGGRQETQYF.

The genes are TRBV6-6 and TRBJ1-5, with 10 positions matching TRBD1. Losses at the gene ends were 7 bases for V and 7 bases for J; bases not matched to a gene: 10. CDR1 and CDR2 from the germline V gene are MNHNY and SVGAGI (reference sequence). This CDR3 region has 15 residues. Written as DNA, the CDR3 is TGTGCCAGCACCGAGACAGGGGGCGCCGAGCAGCCCCAGCATTTT. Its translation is CASTETGGAEQPQHF.

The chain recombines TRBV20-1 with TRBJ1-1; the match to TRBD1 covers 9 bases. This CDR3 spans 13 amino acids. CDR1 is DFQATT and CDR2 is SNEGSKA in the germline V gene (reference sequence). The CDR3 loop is CSVSGTGKVLAFF. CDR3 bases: TGCAGCGTCTCCGGGACAGGGAAAGTCTTGGCTTTCTTT.

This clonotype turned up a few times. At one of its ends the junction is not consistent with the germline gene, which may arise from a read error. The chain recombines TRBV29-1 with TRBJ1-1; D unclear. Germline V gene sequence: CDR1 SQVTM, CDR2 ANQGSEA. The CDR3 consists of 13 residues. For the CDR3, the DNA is TGCAGCGTTGAAGATGTTGCAGGTACTGAGGCTTTCTTT. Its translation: CSVEDVAGTEAFF. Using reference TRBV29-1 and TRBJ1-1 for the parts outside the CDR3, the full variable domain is SAVISQKPSRDICQRGTSLTIQCQVDSQVTMMFWYRQQPGQSLTLIATANQGSEATYESGFVIDKFPISRPNLTFSTLTVSNMSPEDSSIYLCSVEDVAGTEAFFGQGTRLTVV.

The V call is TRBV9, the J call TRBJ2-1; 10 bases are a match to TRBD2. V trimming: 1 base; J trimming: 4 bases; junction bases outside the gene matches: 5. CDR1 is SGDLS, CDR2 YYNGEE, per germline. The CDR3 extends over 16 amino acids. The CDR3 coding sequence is TGTGCCAGCAGCGTATCCGGGACTAGCGTTTACAATGAGCAGTTCTTC. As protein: CASSVSGTSVYNEQFF.

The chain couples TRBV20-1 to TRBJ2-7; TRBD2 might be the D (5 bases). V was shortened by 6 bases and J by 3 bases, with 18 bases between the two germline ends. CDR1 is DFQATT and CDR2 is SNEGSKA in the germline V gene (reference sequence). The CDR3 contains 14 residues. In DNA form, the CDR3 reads TGCAGTGCGTCGGAAAGCGGCGGTATCTACGAGCAGTACTTC. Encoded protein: CSASESGGIYEQYF.

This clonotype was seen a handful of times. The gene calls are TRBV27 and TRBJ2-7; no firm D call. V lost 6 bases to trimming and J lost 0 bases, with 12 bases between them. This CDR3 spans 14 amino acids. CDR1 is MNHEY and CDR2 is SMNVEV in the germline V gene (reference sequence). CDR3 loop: CASRALGNSYEQYF. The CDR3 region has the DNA TGTGCCAGCAGAGCGTTAGGGAACTCCTACGAGCAGTACTTC.

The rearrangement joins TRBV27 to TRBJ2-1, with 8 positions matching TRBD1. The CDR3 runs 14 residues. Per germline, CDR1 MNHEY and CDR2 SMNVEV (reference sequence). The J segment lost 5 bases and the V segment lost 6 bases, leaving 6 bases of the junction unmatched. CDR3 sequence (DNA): TGTGCCAGCAGCTACGACAGGGGCGACAATGAGCAGTTCTTC. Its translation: CASSYDRGDNEQFF.